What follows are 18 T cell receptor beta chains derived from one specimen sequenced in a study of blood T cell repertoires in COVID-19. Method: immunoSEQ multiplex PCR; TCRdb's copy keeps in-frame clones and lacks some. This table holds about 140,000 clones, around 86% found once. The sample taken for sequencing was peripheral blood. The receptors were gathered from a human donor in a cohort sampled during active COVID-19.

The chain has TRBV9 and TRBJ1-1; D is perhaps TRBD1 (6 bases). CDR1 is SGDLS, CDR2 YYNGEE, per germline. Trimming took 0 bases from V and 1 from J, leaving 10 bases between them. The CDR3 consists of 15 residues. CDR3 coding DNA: TGTGCCAGCAGCGTAGGGACAGTAACGAACACTGAAGCTTTCTTT. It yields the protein CASSVGTVTNTEAFF.

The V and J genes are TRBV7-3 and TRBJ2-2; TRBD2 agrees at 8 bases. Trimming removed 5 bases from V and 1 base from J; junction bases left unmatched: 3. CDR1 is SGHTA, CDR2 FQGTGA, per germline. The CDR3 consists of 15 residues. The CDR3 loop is CASSARGGNTGELFF. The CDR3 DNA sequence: TGTGCCAGCAGCGCCCGGGGGGGGAACACCGGGGAGCTGTTTTTT.

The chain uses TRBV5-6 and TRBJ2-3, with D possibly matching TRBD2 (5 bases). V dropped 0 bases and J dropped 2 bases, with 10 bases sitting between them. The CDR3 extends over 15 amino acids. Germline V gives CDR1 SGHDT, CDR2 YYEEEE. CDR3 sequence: CASSLAAGLTDTQYF. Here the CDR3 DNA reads TGTGCCAGCAGCTTGGCCGCGGGTCTCACAGATACGCAGTATTTT.

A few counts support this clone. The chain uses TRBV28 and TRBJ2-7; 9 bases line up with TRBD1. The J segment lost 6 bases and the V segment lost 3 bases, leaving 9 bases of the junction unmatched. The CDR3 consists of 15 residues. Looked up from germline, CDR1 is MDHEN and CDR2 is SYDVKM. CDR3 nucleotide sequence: TGTGCCAGCAGTTTCCCCAGGGACAGGGAAGGCGAGCAGTACTTC. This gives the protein CASSFPRDREGEQYF.

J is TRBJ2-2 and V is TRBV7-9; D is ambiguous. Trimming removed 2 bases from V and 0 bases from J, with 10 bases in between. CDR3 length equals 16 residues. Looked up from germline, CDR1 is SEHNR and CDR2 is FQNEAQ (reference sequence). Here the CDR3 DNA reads TGTGCCAGCAGCTTACTGTGGCCGACGAACACCGGGGAGCTGTTTTTT. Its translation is CASSLLWPTNTGELFF.

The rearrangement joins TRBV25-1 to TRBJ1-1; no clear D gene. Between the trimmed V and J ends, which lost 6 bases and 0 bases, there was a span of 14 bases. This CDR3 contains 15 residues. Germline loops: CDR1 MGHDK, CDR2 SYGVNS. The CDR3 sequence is CASRGDTGMNTEAFF. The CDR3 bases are TGTGCCAGCAGAGGTGACACCGGTATGAACACTGAAGCTTTCTTT.

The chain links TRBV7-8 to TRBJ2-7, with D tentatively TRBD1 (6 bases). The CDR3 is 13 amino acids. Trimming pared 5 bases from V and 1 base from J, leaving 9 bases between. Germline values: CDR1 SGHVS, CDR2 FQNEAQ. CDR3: CASSTRGSYEQYF. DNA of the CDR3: TGTGCCAGCAGCACTAGGGGGTCCTACGAGCAGTACTTC.

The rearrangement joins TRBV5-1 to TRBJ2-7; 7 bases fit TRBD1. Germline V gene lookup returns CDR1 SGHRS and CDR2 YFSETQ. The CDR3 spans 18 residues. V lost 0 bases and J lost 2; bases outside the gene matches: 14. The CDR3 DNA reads TGCGCCAGCAGCTTGGTCACCGACCCCCGGGACAGAACCTACGAGCAGTACTTC. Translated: CASSLVTDPRDRTYEQYF.

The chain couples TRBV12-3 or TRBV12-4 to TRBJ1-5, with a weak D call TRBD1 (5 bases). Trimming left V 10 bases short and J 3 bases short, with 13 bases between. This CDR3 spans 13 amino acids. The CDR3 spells CATRGYANQPQHF. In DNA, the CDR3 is TGTGCCACTCGGGGGTATGCCAATCAGCCCCAGCATTTT.

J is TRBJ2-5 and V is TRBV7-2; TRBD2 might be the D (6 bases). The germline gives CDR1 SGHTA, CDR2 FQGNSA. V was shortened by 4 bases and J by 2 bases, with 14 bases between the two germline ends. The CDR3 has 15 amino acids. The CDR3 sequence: CASSSRDFPQETQYF. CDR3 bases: TGTGCCAGCAGCTCCCGGGACTTTCCGCAAGAGACCCAGTACTTC.

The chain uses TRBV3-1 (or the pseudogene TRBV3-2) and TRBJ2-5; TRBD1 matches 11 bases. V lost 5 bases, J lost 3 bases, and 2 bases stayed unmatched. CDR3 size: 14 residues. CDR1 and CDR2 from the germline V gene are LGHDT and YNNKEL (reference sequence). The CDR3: CASSSGQGEETQYF. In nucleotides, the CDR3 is TGTGCCAGCAGCTCGGGACAGGGGGAAGAGACCCAGTACTTC.

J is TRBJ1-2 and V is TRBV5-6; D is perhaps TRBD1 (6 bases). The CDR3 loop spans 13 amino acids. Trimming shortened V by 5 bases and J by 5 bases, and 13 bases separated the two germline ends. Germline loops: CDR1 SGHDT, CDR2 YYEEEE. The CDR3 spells CASRLGQRYGYTF. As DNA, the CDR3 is TGTGCCAGCAGGCTCGGACAGAGATATGGCTACACCTTC.

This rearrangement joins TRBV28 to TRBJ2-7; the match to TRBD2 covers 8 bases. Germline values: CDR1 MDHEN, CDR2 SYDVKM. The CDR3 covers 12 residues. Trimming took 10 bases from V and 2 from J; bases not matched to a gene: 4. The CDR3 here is CATATSAYEQYF. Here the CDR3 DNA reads TGTGCCACCGCGACTAGCGCCTACGAGCAGTACTTC.

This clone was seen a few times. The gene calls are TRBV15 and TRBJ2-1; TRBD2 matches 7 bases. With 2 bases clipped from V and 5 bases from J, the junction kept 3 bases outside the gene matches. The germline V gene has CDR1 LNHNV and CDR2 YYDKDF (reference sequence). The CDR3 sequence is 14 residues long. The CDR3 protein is CATSRRLADNEQFF. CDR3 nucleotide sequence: TGTGCCACCAGCAGACGTCTAGCGGACAATGAGCAGTTCTTC.

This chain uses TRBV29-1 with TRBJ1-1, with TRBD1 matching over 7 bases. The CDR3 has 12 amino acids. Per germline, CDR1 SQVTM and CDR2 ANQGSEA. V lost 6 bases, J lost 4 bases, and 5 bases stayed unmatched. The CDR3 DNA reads TGCAGCGTATCCGACAGGGTCACTGAAGCTTTCTTT. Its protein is CSVSDRVTEAFF.

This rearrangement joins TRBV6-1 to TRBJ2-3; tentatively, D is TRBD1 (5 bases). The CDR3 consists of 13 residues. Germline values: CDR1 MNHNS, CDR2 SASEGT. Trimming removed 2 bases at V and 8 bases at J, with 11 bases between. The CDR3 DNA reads TGTGCCAGCAGTGAAACTGCTGGGGCTACGCAGTATTTT. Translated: CASSETAGATQYF.

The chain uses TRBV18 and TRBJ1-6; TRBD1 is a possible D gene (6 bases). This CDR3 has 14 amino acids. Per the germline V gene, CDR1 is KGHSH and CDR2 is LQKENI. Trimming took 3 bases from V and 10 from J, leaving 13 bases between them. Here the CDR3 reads CASSPDRSKSPLHF. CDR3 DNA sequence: TGTGCCAGCTCACCCGACAGGTCGAAGTCACCCCTCCACTTT.

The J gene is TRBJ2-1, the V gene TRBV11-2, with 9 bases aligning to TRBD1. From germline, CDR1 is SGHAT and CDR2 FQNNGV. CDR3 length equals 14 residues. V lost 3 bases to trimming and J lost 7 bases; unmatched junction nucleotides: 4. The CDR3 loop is CASSLGTGRNEQFF. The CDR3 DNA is TGTGCCAGCAGCTTGGGGACAGGGAGAAATGAGCAGTTCTTC.